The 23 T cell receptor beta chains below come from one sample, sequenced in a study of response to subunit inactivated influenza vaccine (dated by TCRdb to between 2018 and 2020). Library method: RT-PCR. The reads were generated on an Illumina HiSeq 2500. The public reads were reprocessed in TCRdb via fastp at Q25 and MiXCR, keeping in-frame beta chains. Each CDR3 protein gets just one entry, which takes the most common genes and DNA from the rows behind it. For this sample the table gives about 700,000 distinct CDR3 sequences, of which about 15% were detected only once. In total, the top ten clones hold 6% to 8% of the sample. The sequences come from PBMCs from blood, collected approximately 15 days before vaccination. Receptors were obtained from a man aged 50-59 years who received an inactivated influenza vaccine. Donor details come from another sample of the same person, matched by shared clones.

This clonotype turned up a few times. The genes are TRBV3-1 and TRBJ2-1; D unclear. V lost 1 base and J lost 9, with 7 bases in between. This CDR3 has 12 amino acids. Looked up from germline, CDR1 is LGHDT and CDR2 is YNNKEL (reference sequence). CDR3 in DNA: TGTGCCAGCAGCCAAGGAAATAGTGAGCAGTTCTTC. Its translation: CASSQGNSEQFF.

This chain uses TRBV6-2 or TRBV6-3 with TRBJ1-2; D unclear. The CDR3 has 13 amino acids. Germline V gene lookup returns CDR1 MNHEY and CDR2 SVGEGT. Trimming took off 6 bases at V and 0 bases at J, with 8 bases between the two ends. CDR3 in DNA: TGTGCCAGCAGACAGCCTACTAACTATGGCTACACCTTC. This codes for CASRQPTNYGYTF.

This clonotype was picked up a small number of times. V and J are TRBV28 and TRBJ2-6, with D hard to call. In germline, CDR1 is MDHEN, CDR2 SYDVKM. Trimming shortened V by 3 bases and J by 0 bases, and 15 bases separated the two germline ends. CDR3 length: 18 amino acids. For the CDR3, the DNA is TGTGCCAGCAGTTTCCCTCGACAACAAGTCTCTGGGGCCAACGTCCTGACTTTC. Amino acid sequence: CASSFPRQQVSGANVLTF.

CDR3 nucleotide sequence: TGTGCCACCAGTGACTCACCGACAACCTTTAGCACAGATACGCAGTATTTT. The encoded protein is CATSDSPTTFSTDTQYF. The genes are TRBV24-1 and TRBJ2-3; D gene ambiguous. Germline CDR1 KGHDR, CDR2 SFDVKD. The CDR3 sequence is 17 residues long. V was cut by 4 bases and J by 0 bases, with 16 bases left in between.

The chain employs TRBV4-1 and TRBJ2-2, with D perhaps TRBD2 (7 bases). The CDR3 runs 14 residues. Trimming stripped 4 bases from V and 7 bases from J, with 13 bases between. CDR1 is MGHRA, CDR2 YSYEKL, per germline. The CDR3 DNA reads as TGCGCCAGCAGCCCGCGGGGGCCCGGCGGGGAGCTGTTTTTT. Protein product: CASSPRGPGGELFF.

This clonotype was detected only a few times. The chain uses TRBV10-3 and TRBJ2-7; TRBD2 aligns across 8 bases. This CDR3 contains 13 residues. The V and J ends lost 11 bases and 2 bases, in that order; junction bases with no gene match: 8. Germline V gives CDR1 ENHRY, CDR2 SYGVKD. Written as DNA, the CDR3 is TGTGCCGCCACGGGAGGGGATACCTACGAGCAGTACTTC. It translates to CAATGGDTYEQYF.

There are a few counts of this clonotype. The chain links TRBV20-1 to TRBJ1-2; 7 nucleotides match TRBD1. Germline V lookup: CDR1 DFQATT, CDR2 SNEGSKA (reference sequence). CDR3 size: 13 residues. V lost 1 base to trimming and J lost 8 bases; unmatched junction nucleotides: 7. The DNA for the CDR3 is TGCAGTGCTAGAGCCCAGACAGGGACAGGCTACACCTTC. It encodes CSARAQTGTGYTF.

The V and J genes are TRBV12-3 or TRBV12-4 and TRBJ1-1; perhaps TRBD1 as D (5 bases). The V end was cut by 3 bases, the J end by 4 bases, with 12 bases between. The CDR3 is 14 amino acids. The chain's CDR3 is CASSFVKGTTEAFF. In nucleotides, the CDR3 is TGTGCCAGCAGTTTTGTGAAGGGGACCACTGAAGCTTTCTTT.

Here the CDR3 reads CASVGTANTGELFF. CDR3 sequence (DNA): TGCGCCAGCGTTGGGACAGCGAACACCGGGGAGCTGTTTTTT. This sequence joins TRBV5-1 and TRBJ2-2; 7 positions match TRBD1. This CDR3 has 14 residues. Losses at the gene ends were 7 bases for V and 0 bases for J; bases not matched to a gene: 3. CDR1 is SGHRS and CDR2 is YFSETQ in the germline V gene.

CDR3: CASSPLGGGSTSTDTQYF. CDR3 DNA sequence: TGCGCCAGCAGCCCGCTGGGCGGGGGGTCGACTAGCACAGATACGCAGTATTTT. This chain links TRBV5-1 with TRBJ2-3, with 8 nucleotides matching TRBD2. Germline V gene sequence: CDR1 SGHRS, CDR2 YFSETQ. The CDR3 runs to 18 residues. V gave up 4 bases and J gave up 0 bases; unmatched junction bases: 13.

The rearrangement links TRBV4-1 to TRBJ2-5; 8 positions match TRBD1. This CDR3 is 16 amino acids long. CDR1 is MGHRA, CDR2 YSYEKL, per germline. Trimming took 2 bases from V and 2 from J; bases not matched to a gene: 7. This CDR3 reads CASSQYFRGQQETQYF. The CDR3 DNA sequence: TGCGCCAGCAGCCAATATTTCAGGGGGCAACAAGAGACCCAGTACTTC.

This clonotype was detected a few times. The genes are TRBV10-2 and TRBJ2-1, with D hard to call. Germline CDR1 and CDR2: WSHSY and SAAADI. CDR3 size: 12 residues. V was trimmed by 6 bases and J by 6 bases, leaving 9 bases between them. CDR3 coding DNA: TGCGCCAGCAGCGGATCGATCAATGAGCAGTTCTTC. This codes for CASSGSINEQFF.

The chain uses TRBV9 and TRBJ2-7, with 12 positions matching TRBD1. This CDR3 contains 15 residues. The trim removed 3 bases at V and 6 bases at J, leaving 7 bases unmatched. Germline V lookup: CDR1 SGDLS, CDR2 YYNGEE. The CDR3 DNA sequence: TGTGCCAGCAGCGCGTCCGGGACAGGGGGCGTCGAGCAGTACTTC. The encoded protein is CASSASGTGGVEQYF.

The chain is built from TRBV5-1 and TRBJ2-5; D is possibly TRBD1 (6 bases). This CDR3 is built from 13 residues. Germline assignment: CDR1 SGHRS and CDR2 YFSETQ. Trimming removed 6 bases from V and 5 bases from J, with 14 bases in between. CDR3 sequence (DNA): TGCGCCAGCAATCTAGGGGGTCCGGAGACCCAGTACTTC. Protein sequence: CASNLGGPETQYF.

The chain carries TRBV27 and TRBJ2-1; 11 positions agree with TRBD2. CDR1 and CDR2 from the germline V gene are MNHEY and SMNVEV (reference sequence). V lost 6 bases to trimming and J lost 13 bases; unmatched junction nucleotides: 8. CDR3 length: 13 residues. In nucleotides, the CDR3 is TGTGCCAGCAGGACTCGGACTAGCGGGCCTCAGTTCTTC. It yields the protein CASRTRTSGPQFF.

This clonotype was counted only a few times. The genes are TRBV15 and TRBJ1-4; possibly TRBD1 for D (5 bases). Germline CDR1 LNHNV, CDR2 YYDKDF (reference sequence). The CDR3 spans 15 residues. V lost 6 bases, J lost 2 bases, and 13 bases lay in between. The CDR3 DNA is TGTGCCACCAGAAGGGACGACCTCACTAATGAAAAACTGTTTTTT. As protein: CATRRDDLTNEKLFF.

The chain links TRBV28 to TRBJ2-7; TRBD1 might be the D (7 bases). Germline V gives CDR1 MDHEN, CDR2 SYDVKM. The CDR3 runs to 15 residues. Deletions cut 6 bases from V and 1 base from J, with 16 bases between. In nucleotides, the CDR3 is TGTGCCAGCAGCAGGGGCAGGGGGGCTTCCTACGAGCAGTACTTC. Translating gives CASSRGRGASYEQYF.

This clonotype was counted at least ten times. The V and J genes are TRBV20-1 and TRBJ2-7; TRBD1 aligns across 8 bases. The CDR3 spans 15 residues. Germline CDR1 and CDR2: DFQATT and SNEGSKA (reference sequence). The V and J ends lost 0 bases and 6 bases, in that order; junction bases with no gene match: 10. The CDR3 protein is CSARERQGSDSEQYF. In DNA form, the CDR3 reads TGCAGTGCTAGAGAACGACAGGGGTCTGACTCCGAGCAGTACTTC.

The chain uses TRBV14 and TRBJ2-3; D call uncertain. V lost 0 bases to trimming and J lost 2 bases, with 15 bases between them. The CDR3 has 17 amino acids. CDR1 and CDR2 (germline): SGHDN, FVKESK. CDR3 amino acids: CASSQDRLYLPTDTQYF. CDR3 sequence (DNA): TGTGCCAGCAGCCAAGACCGACTGTACCTTCCCACAGATACGCAGTATTTT.

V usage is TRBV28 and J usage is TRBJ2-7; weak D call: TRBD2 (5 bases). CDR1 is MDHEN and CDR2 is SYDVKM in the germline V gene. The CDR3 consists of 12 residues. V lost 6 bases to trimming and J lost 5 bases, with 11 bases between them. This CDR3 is CASRGRGNEQYF. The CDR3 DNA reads TGTGCCAGCAGGGGAAGAGGGAACGAGCAGTACTTC. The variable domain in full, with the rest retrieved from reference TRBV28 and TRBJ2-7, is DVKVTQSSRYLVKRTGEKVFLECVQDMDHENMFWYRQDPGLGLRLIYFSYDVKMKEKGDIPEGYSVSREKKERFSLILESASTNQTSMYLCASRGRGNEQYFGPGTRLTVT.

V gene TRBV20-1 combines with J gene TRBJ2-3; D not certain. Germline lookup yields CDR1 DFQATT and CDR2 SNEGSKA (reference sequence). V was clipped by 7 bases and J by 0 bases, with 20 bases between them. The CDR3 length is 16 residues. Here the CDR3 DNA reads TGCAGTGTTAGGCCCGTTCGGCAACTAAGCACAGATACGCAGTATTTT. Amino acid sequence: CSVRPVRQLSTDTQYF.

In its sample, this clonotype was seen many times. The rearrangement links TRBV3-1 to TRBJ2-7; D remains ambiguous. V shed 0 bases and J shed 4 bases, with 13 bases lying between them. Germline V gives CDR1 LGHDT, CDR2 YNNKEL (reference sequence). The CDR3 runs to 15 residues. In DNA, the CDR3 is TGTGCCAGCAGCCAAGATCGCTTAGGGTGGTACGAGCAGTACTTC. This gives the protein CASSQDRLGWYEQYF.

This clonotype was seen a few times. This CDR3 is CASSFSTGSNTGELFF. In nucleotides, the CDR3 is TGTGCCAGCAGCTTTTCGACAGGGTCGAACACCGGGGAGCTGTTTTTT. The rearrangement joins TRBV7-6 to TRBJ2-2; TRBD1 matches at 7 bases. Germline V gene lookup returns CDR1 SGHVS and CDR2 FNYEAQ. The length of the CDR3 is 16 residues. Trimming cost V 3 bases and J 0 bases; bases outside gene matches: 4.